The 15 T cell receptor beta chains below all came from one sample that was sequenced in a study of blood T cell repertoires in COVID-19. This table comes from immunoSEQ multiplex PCR, and its TCRdb copy is limited to in-frame clones, with some not included. The sample gives roughly 240,000 clones, 70% to 90% of which show up once; around 3.6% is in the top ten. Sequenced sample: peripheral blood. The receptors were gathered from a man aged 18 to 35 with active or convalescent COVID-19.

The rearrangement uses TRBV4-2 and TRBJ2-3; D unresolved. CDR3 size: 15 residues. CDR1 is LGHNA and CDR2 is YNFKEQ in the germline V gene. The V end was cut by 0 bases, the J end by 0 bases, with 7 bases between. The CDR3 reads CASSQDRVSTDTQYF. In DNA, the CDR3 is TGTGCCAGCAGCCAAGATCGGGTGAGCACAGATACGCAGTATTTT.

This chain uses TRBV7-2 with TRBJ2-3, with TRBD2 matching over 10 bases. Germline trimming cut 7 bases from V and 2 bases from J; bases unmatched to any gene: 3. The length of the CDR3 is 14 residues. Per germline, CDR1 SGHTA and CDR2 FQGNSA. CDR3 DNA sequence: TGTGCCAGCACTAGCGGGGGATACACAGATACGCAGTATTTT. It translates to CASTSGGYTDTQYF.

This clone was seen once. This CDR3 is CASSGGLGIPRNQPQHF. CDR3 nucleotides: TGTGCCAGTAGTGGGGGACTCGGGATACCACGCAATCAGCCCCAGCATTTT. The rearrangement joins TRBV19 to TRBJ1-5; D is possibly TRBD1 (5 bases). The length of the CDR3 is 17 residues. V lost 5 bases and J lost 2, with 19 bases in between. Per the germline V gene, CDR1 is LNHDA and CDR2 is SQIVND (reference sequence).

The CDR3 here is CASSLPQGMTEAFF. For the CDR3, the DNA is TGTGCCAGCAGCTTGCCACAGGGGATGACTGAAGCTTTCTTT. The gene calls are TRBV5-4 and TRBJ1-1; TRBD1 matches at 7 bases. The CDR3 totals 14 residues. V lost 1 base, J lost 5 bases, and 5 bases stayed unmatched. Germline V gene sequence: CDR1 SGHNT, CDR2 YYREEE (reference sequence).

This chain uses TRBV29-1 with TRBJ2-2; 7 nucleotides align to TRBD1. The V segment lost 8 bases and the J segment 7 bases; nucleotides outside the gene matches: 10. CDR1 and CDR2 from the germline V gene are SQVTM and ANQGSEA. This CDR3 has 13 residues. CDR3 amino acids: CSCRQGSDGELFF. The CDR3 nucleotides read TGCAGCTGTAGACAGGGCAGTGACGGGGAGCTGTTTTTT.

This chain joins TRBV7-2 and TRBJ2-1; 8 positions match TRBD1. J lost 9 bases, V lost 1 base, and 17 bases had no gene match. This CDR3 has 18 amino acids. Germline assignment: CDR1 SGHTA and CDR2 FQGNSA. Here the CDR3 reads CASSLVVGGQGAAVEQFF. DNA for the CDR3: TGTGCCAGCAGCTTAGTGGTCGGTGGGCAGGGGGCGGCGGTTGAGCAGTTCTTC.

This clone was counted once. V gene TRBV9 combines with J gene TRBJ1-3; D perhaps matches TRBD1 (5 bases). This CDR3 is 16 amino acids long. Trimming stripped 2 bases from V and 8 bases from J, with 20 bases between. Germline V gene lookup returns CDR1 SGDLS and CDR2 YYNGEE. For the CDR3, the DNA is TGTGCCAGCAGCGTCCTCCCGGATCGATCGGGGGACACCATATATTTT. It yields the protein CASSVLPDRSGDTIYF. The complete variable domain, with remaining parts taken from reference TRBV9 and TRBJ1-3, reads DSGVTQTPKHLITATGQRVTLRCSPRSGDLSVYWYQQSLDQGLQFLIQYYNGEERAKGNILERFSAQQFPDLHSELNLSSLELGDSALYFCASSVLPDRSGDTIYFGEGSWLTVV.

This chain uses TRBV6-2 or TRBV6-3 with TRBJ1-2; TRBD1 matches 8 bases. V shed 2 bases, J shed 6 bases, and the junction held 20 bases outside the gene matches. The CDR3 consists of 19 residues. Germline V gene lookup returns CDR1 MNHEY and CDR2 SVGEGT. The CDR3 reads CASSYPAGVAGGRLHGYTF. In DNA, the CDR3 is TGTGCCAGCAGTTACCCGGCGGGGGTTGCAGGGGGCAGACTCCATGGCTACACCTTC.

The chain employs TRBV3-1 (or the pseudogene TRBV3-2) and TRBJ1-1; D gene unclear. CDR3 size: 13 residues. Germline CDR1 LGHDT, CDR2 YNNKEL (reference sequence). Trimming shortened V by 0 bases and J by 5 bases, and 7 bases separated the two germline ends. DNA of the CDR3: TGTGCCAGCAGCCAAGAAAGGAGGACTGAAGCTTTCTTT. The encoded protein is CASSQERRTEAFF.

The rearrangement uses TRBV19 and TRBJ1-2; D perhaps matches TRBD1 (5 bases). Per the germline V gene, CDR1 is LNHDA and CDR2 is SQIVND (reference sequence). The CDR3 is 14 amino acids. The V end lost 1 base, the J end lost 8 bases, and 14 bases lay between the germline ends. The CDR3 nucleotides are TGTGCCAGTAGTATAGGAGGCACAGGCAAGGGCTACACCTTC. It encodes CASSIGGTGKGYTF.

The chain combines TRBV5-1 with TRBJ2-3; 8 positions agree with TRBD1. This CDR3 spans 16 amino acids. Trimming removed 0 bases from V and 6 bases from J; junction bases left unmatched: 9. Germline V lookup: CDR1 SGHRS, CDR2 YFSETQ. CDR3 protein: CASSLGFLDRADTQYF. CDR3 DNA sequence: TGCGCCAGCAGCTTGGGGTTCTTGGACAGGGCCGATACGCAGTATTTT.

This clone was seen more than once but under ten times. The chain uses TRBV5-1 and TRBJ2-7, with a possible D match to TRBD2 (5 bases). V was trimmed by 6 bases and J by 3 bases, leaving 22 bases between them. CDR3 length equals 16 residues. Germline lookup yields CDR1 SGHRS and CDR2 YFSETQ. CDR3 protein: CASKTGVVVGIYEQYF. CDR3 coding DNA: TGCGCCAGCAAAACTGGGGTAGTTGTCGGGATCTACGAGCAGTACTTC.

This chain links TRBV29-1 with TRBJ2-5; D may be TRBD1 (6 bases). V lost 6 bases, J lost 2 bases, and 13 bases lay in between. Germline lookup yields CDR1 SQVTM and CDR2 ANQGSEA. CDR3 length: 13 amino acids. The CDR3 loop is CSVSGVGQETQYF. The CDR3 bases are TGCAGCGTATCAGGGGTGGGACAAGAGACCCAGTACTTC.

The chain couples TRBV4-1 to TRBJ2-2; 8 positions match TRBD1. The CDR3 sequence is 17 residues long. CDR1 and CDR2 (germline): MGHRA, YSYEKL. J was trimmed by 4 bases and V by 4 bases; bases with no gene match: 11. The CDR3 loop is CASSPGTGRRGTGELFF. The DNA of the CDR3 is TGCGCCAGCAGCCCAGGGACAGGCCGTCGGGGCACCGGGGAGCTGTTTTTT.

V usage is TRBV12-3 or TRBV12-4 and J usage is TRBJ1-1, with a tentative D call TRBD1 (5 bases). V was pared by 8 bases and J by 8 bases, with 15 bases between. The CDR3 is made up of 12 amino acids. The CDR3 nucleotides are TGTGCCAGCTTCGGGGGTCCGGGGGAAGCTTTCTTT. Amino acids: CASFGGPGEAFF.